This T cell receptor beta chain was sequenced in a study of cytomegalovirus exposure and HLA in healthy donors (dated by TCRdb to 2017 to 2019). Context from the whole study: According to a later analysis, the 110 or so validation repertoires were produced on the same platform as the roughly 700 repertoires of the first cohort. High-throughput TCR immunosequencing, statistical association of individual TCRs with disease status, and machine learning were combined to predict cytomegalovirus infection status. The study aimed to test whether signatures of past pathogen exposure could be identified by cataloging public T cell receptors. Along with the approximately 620-subject first cohort, a separate validation cohort of about 110 different subjects was used.

Separate from the roughly 700-subject first cohort, the validation cohort of about 110 subjects was the group to which the donors belonged. Libraries were made using the immunoSEQ multiplex PCR assay. The authors' pipeline ran thus. A statistical classification framework was built to diagnose cytomegalovirus status from the catalog of TCR beta chain sequences. TCRdb retrieved this table from immuneACCESS and kept in-frame rearrangements only. Not all clones are present; in checked studies, unresolved V genes account for under half, and no reason is known for the remainder. D and trimming were read from the DNA, whereas the V and J calls and clone size are those reported in that table. Recorded for this sample are about 150,000 clones; about 86% of them occurred a single time. The top ten clones comprise around 2.1% of the sample. A remark on this clone: The antigen this receptor binds is unknown. Base qualities are not recorded, but no much larger clone differs from it by a single base.

The CDR3 covers 15 residues, taking in both the cysteine and the phenylalanine. Only CDR3 DNA remains: 45 bases, in frame from the first base. V is trimmed back by 6 bases and J by 6 bases, and the junction contains 10 bases that no gene match accounts for. Reading the germline V gene gives CDR1 MDHEN and CDR2 SYDVKM. Study-level results and caveats: A later analysis lacked HLA typing for the validation cohort, so it scored co-occurrence in that cohort across all 120 repertoires. In a later analysis, TCRs clustered in the first cohort were found to also tend to co-occur in the 120 or so validation repertoires, with 90% to 95% of cluster scores above 0. Cytomegalovirus status was reported to be diagnosed by the classifier with high specificity and sensitivity in both the original and validation cohorts. In the study, around 150 TCR beta chains were listed as associated with cytomegalovirus. According to the authors, the approach could potentially be generalized to other disease states and immunological phenotypes. In vitro tests confirmed that three of the cytomegalovirus-associated TCR beta chains recognize cytomegalovirus antigens. Most TCR sequences were observed very rarely across donors, whereas some public TCRs were present in many individuals.

What was sequenced was PBMCs. This clonotype originated in a human donor in good health. The sequence joins TRBV28 to TRBJ2-1; TRBD1 aligns with 8 central bases. The nucleotides are TGTGCCAGCAGCGAGGTAGGAACAGGGGGCAATGAGCAGTTCTTC. Translated, it gives CASSEVGTGGNEQFF.